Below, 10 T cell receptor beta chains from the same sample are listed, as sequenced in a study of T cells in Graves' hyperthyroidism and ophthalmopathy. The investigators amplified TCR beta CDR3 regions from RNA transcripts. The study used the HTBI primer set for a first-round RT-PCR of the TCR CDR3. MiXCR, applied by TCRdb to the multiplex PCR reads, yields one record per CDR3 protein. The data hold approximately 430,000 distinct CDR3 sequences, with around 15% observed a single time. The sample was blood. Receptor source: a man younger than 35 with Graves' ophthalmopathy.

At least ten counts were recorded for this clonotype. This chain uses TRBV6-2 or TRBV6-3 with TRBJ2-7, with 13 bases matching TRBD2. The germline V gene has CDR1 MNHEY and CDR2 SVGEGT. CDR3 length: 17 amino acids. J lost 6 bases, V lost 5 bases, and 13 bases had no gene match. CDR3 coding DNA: TGTGCCAGCAGTGACCCCGCGGGACTAGCGGGATGGGGCGAGCAGTACTTC. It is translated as CASSDPAGLAGWGEQYF.

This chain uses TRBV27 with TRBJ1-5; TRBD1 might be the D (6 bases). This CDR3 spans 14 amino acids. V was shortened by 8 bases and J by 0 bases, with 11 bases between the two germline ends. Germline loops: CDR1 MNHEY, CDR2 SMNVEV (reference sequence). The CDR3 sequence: CASGPGHSNQPQHF. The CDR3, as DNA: TGTGCCAGCGGGCCGGGACATAGCAATCAGCCCCAGCATTTT.

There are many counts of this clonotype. For the CDR3, the DNA is TGTGCCGGAAAAGGACAGGAGGGCCTAAGTGAGCAGTTCTTC. This translates into CAGKGQEGLSEQFF. The chain uses TRBV2 and TRBJ2-1; the D gene is possibly TRBD1 (7 bases). The V gene's germline CDR1 is SNHLY and CDR2 FYNNEI. Deletions cut 11 bases from V and 9 bases from J, with 23 bases between. This CDR3 has 14 amino acids.

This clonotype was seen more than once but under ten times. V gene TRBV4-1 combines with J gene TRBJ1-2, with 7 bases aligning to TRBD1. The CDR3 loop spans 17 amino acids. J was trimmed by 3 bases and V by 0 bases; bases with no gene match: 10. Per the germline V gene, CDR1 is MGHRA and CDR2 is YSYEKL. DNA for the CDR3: TGCGCCAGCAGCCAAGATGGGGGGCAGGGGGGTTACTATGGCTACACCTTC. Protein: CASSQDGGQGGYYGYTF.

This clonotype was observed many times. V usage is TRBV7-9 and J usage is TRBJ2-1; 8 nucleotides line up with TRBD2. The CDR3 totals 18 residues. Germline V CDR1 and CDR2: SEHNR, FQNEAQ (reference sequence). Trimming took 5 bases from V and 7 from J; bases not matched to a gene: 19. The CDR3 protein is CASSPTPLSSGRRNEQFF. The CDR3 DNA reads TGTGCCAGCAGCCCGACCCCTTTGTCGAGCGGGAGAAGGAATGAGCAGTTCTTC.

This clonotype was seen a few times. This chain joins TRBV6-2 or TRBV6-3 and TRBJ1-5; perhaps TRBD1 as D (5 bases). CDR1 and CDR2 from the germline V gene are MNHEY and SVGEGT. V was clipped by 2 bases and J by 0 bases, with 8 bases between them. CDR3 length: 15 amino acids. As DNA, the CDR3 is TGTGCCAGCAGTTACGGAGGGGATAGCAATCAGCCCCAGCATTTT. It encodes CASSYGGDSNQPQHF.

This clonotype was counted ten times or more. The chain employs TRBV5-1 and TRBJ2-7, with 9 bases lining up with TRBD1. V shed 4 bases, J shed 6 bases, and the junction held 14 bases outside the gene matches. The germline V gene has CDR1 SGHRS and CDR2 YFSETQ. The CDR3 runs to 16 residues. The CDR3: CASSGGTGQKLREQYF. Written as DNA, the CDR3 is TGCGCCAGCAGCGGAGGGACAGGGCAGAAACTACGCGAGCAGTACTTC. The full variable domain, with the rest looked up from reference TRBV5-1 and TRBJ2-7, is KAGVTQTPRYLIKTRGQQVTLSCSPISGHRSVSWYQQTPGQGLQFLFEYFSETQRNKGNFPGRFSGRQFSNSRSEMNVSTLELGDSALYLCASSGGTGQKLREQYFGPGTRLTVT.

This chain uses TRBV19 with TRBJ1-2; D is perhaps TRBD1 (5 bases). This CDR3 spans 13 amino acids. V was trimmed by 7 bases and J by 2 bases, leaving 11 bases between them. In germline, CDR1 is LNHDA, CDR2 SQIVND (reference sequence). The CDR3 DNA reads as TGTGCCAGTACGGGGCGGGAGAACTATGGCTACACCTTC. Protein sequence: CASTGRENYGYTF. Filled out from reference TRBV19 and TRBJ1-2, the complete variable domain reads DGGITQSPKYLFRKEGQNVTLSCEQNLNHDAMYWYRQDPGQGLRLIYYSQIVNDFQKGDIAEGYSVSREKKESFPLTVTSAQKNPTAFYLCASTGRENYGYTFGSGTRLTVV.

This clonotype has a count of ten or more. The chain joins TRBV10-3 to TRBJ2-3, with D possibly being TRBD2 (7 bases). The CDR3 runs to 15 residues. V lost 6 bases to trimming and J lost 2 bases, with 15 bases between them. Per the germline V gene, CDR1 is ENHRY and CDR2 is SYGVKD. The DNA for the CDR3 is TGTGCCATCAGCGGGGGGAGGGACAACACAGATACGCAGTATTTT. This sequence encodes CAISGGRDNTDTQYF.

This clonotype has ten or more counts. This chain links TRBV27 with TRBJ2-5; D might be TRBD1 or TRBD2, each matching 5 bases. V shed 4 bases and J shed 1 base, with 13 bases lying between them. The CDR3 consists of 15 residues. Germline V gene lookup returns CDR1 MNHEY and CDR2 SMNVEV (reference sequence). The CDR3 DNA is TGTGCCAGCAGTTCGCCGGGGCAGGGCCAAGAGACCCAGTACTTC. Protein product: CASSSPGQGQETQYF.